This T cell receptor beta chain is from a study of blood T cell repertoires in COVID-19. Across the whole study: Acute-phase and convalescent COVID-19 samples originated in the United States, Italy and Spain. The analysed material was cDNA or gDNA that came from T cells, B-cell-depleted T cells, or PBMCs.

The CDR3 runs 13 residues. Germline lookup yields CDR1 MNHEY and CDR2 SVGAGI. The ends were cut back, 10 bases at V and 5 bases at J, with 15 bases in the middle. Study processing details: Reference gene primer amplification gave estimated nucleated cell counts. Profiling relied on immunoSEQ multiplex PCR, and the TCRdb table lists in-frame clones only, not all of them. The V and J calls and clone size are taken from that table; D and trimming were inferred from the DNA. This sample has 60,000 or so clones, with less than 90% found just once. The V and J genes are TRBV6-5 and TRBJ1-5, with D uncertain. The receptor's source is an elderly woman with acute or convalescent COVID-19. The specimen sequenced was peripheral blood. The CDR3 sequence is CATGTAAYQPQHF. The CDR3 nucleotides are TGTGCCACGGGTACAGCGGCGTATCAGCCCCAGCATTTT.